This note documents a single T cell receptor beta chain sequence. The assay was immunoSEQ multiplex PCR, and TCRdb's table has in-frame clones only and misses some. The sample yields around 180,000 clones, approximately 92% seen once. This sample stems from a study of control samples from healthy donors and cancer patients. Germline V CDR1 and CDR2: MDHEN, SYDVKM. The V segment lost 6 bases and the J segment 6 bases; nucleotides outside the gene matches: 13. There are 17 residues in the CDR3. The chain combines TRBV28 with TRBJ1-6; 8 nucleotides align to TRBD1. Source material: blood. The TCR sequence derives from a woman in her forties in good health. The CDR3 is CASSLSSSGQGNSPLHF. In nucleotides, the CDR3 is TGTGCCAGCAGCCTATCCTCCTCAGGACAGGGTAATTCACCCCTCCACTTT. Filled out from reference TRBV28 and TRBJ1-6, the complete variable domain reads DVKVTQSSRYLVKRTGEKVFLECVQDMDHENMFWYRQDPGLGLRLIYFSYDVKMKEKGDIPEGYSVSREKKERFSLILESASTNQTSMYLCASSLSSSGQGNSPLHFGNGTRLTVT.